Below are 2 T cell receptor beta chains sequenced from a single sample in a study of T cells in Graves' hyperthyroidism and ophthalmopathy. Regions amplified from RNA transcripts were the TCR beta CDR3 regions. TCR CDR3 regions were first amplified by RT-PCR with HTBI primers. Each CDR3 protein is one row after TCRdb ran MiXCR on the multiplex PCR reads. The sample lists 550,000 to 800,000 distinct CDR3 sequences, approximately 15% occurring once. The sample consisted of blood. These TCRs come from a man aged 45-65 years with Graves' hyperthyroidism.

The chain couples TRBV9 to TRBJ2-3; a possible D gene is TRBD1 (5 bases). Germline V gene sequence: CDR1 SGDLS, CDR2 YYNGEE. The ends were cut back, 5 bases at V and 5 bases at J, with 12 bases in the middle. This CDR3 contains 13 residues. The CDR3 loop reads CASRGQTGDTQYF. CDR3 DNA: TGTGCCAGCAGAGGACAAACTGGAGATACGCAGTATTTT.

This clonotype was observed a few times. This sequence joins TRBV19 and TRBJ1-2; 8 bases are a match to TRBD1. CDR3 length: 15 residues. V shed 6 bases and J 0 bases; nucleotides not matched to a gene: 6. Per germline, CDR1 LNHDA and CDR2 SQIVND (reference sequence). CDR3 amino acids: CASRVTGDPNYGYTF. CDR3 coding DNA: TGTGCCAGTAGGGTGACAGGGGACCCTAACTATGGCTACACCTTC.